The T cell receptor beta chain under discussion was sequenced for a study of response to subunit inactivated influenza vaccine. General study findings and limits: Seasonal influenza vaccination, on each occasion, was suggested by the authors to recruit few new T cells.

The germline CDR1 and CDR2 sequences are SGHRS and YFSETQ. V was trimmed by 0 bases and J by 7 bases, leaving 13 bases between them. CDR3 length equals 14 residues. To note about this clonotype: Its specificity is not known.

MiXCR, applied by TCRdb to the RT-PCR reads, yields one record per CDR3 protein. The sample contains 600,000 to 700,000 distinct CDR3 sequences, 12% to 15% of which appear only once. The receptor's source is a man aged 50 to 59 who received an inactivated influenza vaccine. Sequencing was performed on PBMCs from blood, taken 14 to 15 days before vaccination. The chain has TRBV5-1 and TRBJ1-1; tentative D call: TRBD1 (5 bases). CDR3: CASSLAEVGGEAFF. CDR3 sequence (DNA): TGCGCCAGCAGCTTGGCCGAGGTCGGGGGTGAAGCTTTCTTT.